Presented here are 21 T cell receptor beta chains from one specimen sequenced in a study of shared clonotypes between healthy human individuals. In the naive CD8 group, cells lacked CD45RO and were positively selected for CCR7, so terminally differentiated effector memory CD45RA+ cells were left out. Here immunoSEQ multiplex PCR was the method, and the copy in TCRdb shows in-frame clones only, minus some. Of about 2.1 million clones in the sample, roughly 91% were seen once. The sequencing input was naive CD8+ T cells from PBMCs. The receptor set was obtained from a man between 18 and 35 years old in good health. Some clones in this sample may be carry-over from other donors' samples.

The chain combines TRBV19 with TRBJ1-2; 11 bases fit TRBD1. This CDR3 is 13 amino acids long. CDR1 LNHDA and CDR2 SQIVND come from the germline V gene (reference sequence). V lost 8 bases to trimming and J lost 8 bases; unmatched junction nucleotides: 7. CDR3: CASLDRGPGGYTF. DNA for the CDR3: TGTGCCAGTTTGGACAGGGGGCCGGGAGGCTACACCTTC.

The chain is built from TRBV12-5 and TRBJ2-1; TRBD2 agrees at 9 bases. Germline V gene data show CDR1 as LGHNT and CDR2 as FRNRAP. V lost 1 base, J lost 0 bases, and 4 bases stayed unmatched. The CDR3 length is 17 residues. Written as DNA, the CDR3 is TGTGCTAGTGGTTTGGGACTAGCGGCTAGCTCCTACAATGAGCAGTTCTTC. This translates into CASGLGLAASSYNEQFF.

The rearrangement links TRBV5-1 to TRBJ2-2; 11 bases are shared with TRBD1. Germline-derived CDR1 and CDR2 are SGHRS and YFSETQ. This CDR3 comprises 15 residues. V trimming: 3 bases; J trimming: 5 bases; junction bases outside the gene matches: 3. CDR3 nucleotide sequence: TGCGCCAGCAGCTGGGACAGGGGGATTACCGGGGAGCTGTTTTTT. Protein: CASSWDRGITGELFF.

The chain uses TRBV7-9 and TRBJ2-1; the D is unclear. Trimming took off 1 base at V and 9 bases at J, with 10 bases between the two ends. Germline CDR1 SEHNR, CDR2 FQNEAQ (reference sequence). The CDR3 totals 13 residues. CDR3 sequence reads: CASSLDPPSEQFF. For the CDR3, the DNA is TGTGCCAGCAGCTTAGACCCCCCTAGTGAGCAGTTCTTC.

The chain joins TRBV29-1 to TRBJ2-2, with D possibly matching TRBD1 (5 bases). Germline V gene sequence: CDR1 SQVTM, CDR2 ANQGSEA. The CDR3 length is 14 residues. V was shortened by 6 bases and J by 4 bases, with 15 bases between the two germline ends. CDR3 sequence reads: CSVTLTGFTGELFF. CDR3 nucleotides: TGCAGCGTCACATTAACAGGTTTCACCGGGGAGCTGTTTTTT.

The chain uses TRBV4-2 and TRBJ2-1; D is unclear. The length of the CDR3 is 18 residues. The germline gives CDR1 LGHNA, CDR2 YNFKEQ. Trimming cost V 0 bases and J 7 bases, with 22 bases left between them. The CDR3 sequence is CASSQEQGSFPAENEQFF. CDR3 DNA sequence: TGTGCCAGCAGCCAAGAACAAGGGTCCTTCCCTGCCGAAAATGAGCAGTTCTTC.

The chain joins TRBV5-1 to TRBJ2-3; D call uncertain. The V end lost 3 bases, the J end lost 0 bases, and 8 bases lay between the germline ends. Germline V gives CDR1 SGHRS, CDR2 YFSETQ. CDR3 length: 14 amino acids. CDR3 coding DNA: TGCGCCAGCAGCTCTTGGGTTAGCACAGATACGCAGTATTTT. Protein: CASSSWVSTDTQYF.

This rearrangement joins TRBV6-1 to TRBJ2-1; 12 positions agree with TRBD2. The CDR3 consists of 16 residues. Losses at the gene ends were 1 base for V and 10 bases for J; bases not matched to a gene: 8. In germline, CDR1 is MNHNS, CDR2 SASEGT. CDR3 in DNA: TGTGCCAGCAGTGAAGTTCCTAGCGGGAGGGAGGGAGAGCAGTTCTTC. It codes for CASSEVPSGREGEQFF.

The chain is built from TRBV27 and TRBJ2-5; no clear D. CDR3 size: 14 residues. Deletions cut 7 bases from V and 4 bases from J, with 16 bases between. Germline lookup yields CDR1 MNHEY and CDR2 SMNVEV (reference sequence). The CDR3 loop reads CASMTFSLPETQYF. CDR3 in DNA: TGTGCCAGCATGACTTTCAGTCTACCAGAGACCCAGTACTTC.

The V gene is TRBV15, the J gene TRBJ2-7; 8 nucleotides line up with TRBD1. CDR1 LNHNV and CDR2 YYDKDF come from the germline V gene (reference sequence). The CDR3 consists of 15 residues. The trim removed 2 bases at V and 2 bases at J, leaving 5 bases unmatched. Here the CDR3 reads CATSRTTGVTYEQYF. The CDR3 DNA is TGTGCCACCAGCAGAACGACAGGGGTTACCTACGAGCAGTACTTC.

V is TRBV5-1 and J is TRBJ2-7; D uncertain. Looked up from germline, CDR1 is SGHRS and CDR2 is YFSETQ. This CDR3 contains 15 residues. Trimming pared 0 bases from V and 0 bases from J, leaving 10 bases between. CDR3 residues: CASSLEGLLSYEQYF. In DNA, the CDR3 is TGCGCCAGCAGCTTGGAAGGGCTACTCTCCTACGAGCAGTACTTC.

Remarks on this clone: The same CDR3 arises from other DNA sequences in this sample as well. The CDR3 loop reads CASSPLAGAYNEQFF. In DNA form, the CDR3 reads TGTGCCAGCAGTCCCCTAGCGGGAGCCTACAATGAGCAGTTCTTC. The chain joins TRBV9 to TRBJ2-1, with 10 nucleotides matching TRBD2. Germline V CDR1 and CDR2: SGDLS, YYNGEE. The CDR3 loop spans 15 amino acids. With V trimmed by 5 bases and J by 2 bases, 4 bases remained unmatched. Drawing the rest from reference TRBV9 and TRBJ2-1, the complete variable domain is DSGVTQTPKHLITATGQRVTLRCSPRSGDLSVYWYQQSLDQGLQFLIQYYNGEERAKGNILERFSAQQFPDLHSELNLSSLELGDSALYFCASSPLAGAYNEQFFGPGTRLTVL.

The chain employs TRBV7-9 and TRBJ2-5, with 8 positions matching TRBD1. Looked up from germline, CDR1 is SEHNR and CDR2 is FQNEAQ (reference sequence). The V segment lost 5 bases and the J segment 5 bases; nucleotides outside the gene matches: 13. The CDR3 has 16 residues. DNA for the CDR3: TGTGCCAGCAGCCGCAGCCGCGGACAGGGTTGGGAGACCCAGTACTTC. Encoded protein: CASSRSRGQGWETQYF.

The J gene is TRBJ2-1, the V gene TRBV5-1, with D perhaps matching TRBD1 or TRBD2 (5 bases each). This CDR3 spans 14 amino acids. Trimming took off 7 bases at V and 4 bases at J, with 15 bases between the two ends. The germline V gene encodes CDR1 SGHRS and CDR2 YFSETQ. DNA of the CDR3: TGCGCCAGCGTCCCCGACGGGGCGTACAATGAGCAGTTCTTC. Translated: CASVPDGAYNEQFF.

V usage is TRBV28 and J usage is TRBJ1-2; no clear D gene. Germline values: CDR1 MDHEN, CDR2 SYDVKM. The V end lost 6 bases, the J end lost 4 bases, and 15 bases lay between the germline ends. This CDR3 spans 14 amino acids. CDR3 DNA: TGTGCCAGCAGAACCCCGTTAAGAAGCTATGGCTACACCTTC. Its protein product is CASRTPLRSYGYTF.

CDR3 nucleotide sequence: TGTGCCAGTATAGAGGGCCCTTACTCCTACAATGAGCAGTTCTTC. Protein product: CASIEGPYSYNEQFF. V usage is TRBV7-2 and J usage is TRBJ2-1; D may be TRBD2 (5 bases). The germline gives CDR1 SGHTA, CDR2 FQGNSA. Trimming stripped 9 bases from V and 0 bases from J, with 15 bases between. CDR3 length equals 15 residues.

V and J are TRBV5-8 and TRBJ1-3, with D perhaps matching TRBD1 (5 bases). The V and J ends lost 3 bases and 1 base respectively, with 17 bases between them. The CDR3 is 17 amino acids. CDR1 and CDR2 (germline): SGHTS, YDEGEE. DNA of the CDR3: TGTGCCAGCAGCTGGGGACGCGCCAGGGAGTCTGGAAACACCATATATTTT. This codes for CASSWGRARESGNTIYF.

The chain combines TRBV15 with TRBJ2-3, with TRBD1 identical over 10 bases. V lost 4 bases to trimming and J lost 3 bases; unmatched junction nucleotides: 4. The CDR3 is made up of 15 amino acids. The germline V gene encodes CDR1 LNHNV and CDR2 YYDKDF (reference sequence). CDR3 region: CATSIRTGGTDTQYF. The CDR3 bases are TGTGCCACCAGCATTAGGACAGGGGGGACAGATACGCAGTATTTT.

The chain carries TRBV14 and TRBJ2-3, with D unresolved. The CDR3 sequence is 16 residues long. The V end lost 1 base, the J end lost 2 bases, and 13 bases lay between the germline ends. Germline V gene data show CDR1 as SGHDN and CDR2 as FVKESK. This CDR3 reads CASSQAPPQDTDTQYF. The CDR3 nucleotides read TGTGCCAGCAGCCAAGCACCCCCTCAGGACACAGATACGCAGTATTTT.

The V call is TRBV9, the J call TRBJ2-2; TRBD1 agrees at 9 bases. The CDR3 totals 15 residues. Germline CDR1 is SGDLS and CDR2 is YYNGEE. V dropped 0 bases and J dropped 6; count of bases not matched to a gene: 3. The CDR3 region is CASSVAGTGSGELFF. The CDR3 DNA reads as TGTGCCAGCAGCGTAGCCGGGACAGGGTCCGGGGAGCTGTTTTTT.

This clone came up once. This chain links TRBV15 with TRBJ2-2; a possible D gene is TRBD1 (6 bases). Germline CDR1 and CDR2: LNHNV and YYDKDF (reference sequence). Trimming took 1 base from V and 2 from J, leaving 11 bases between them. The CDR3 covers 16 residues. The CDR3 here is CATSRVQGSNTGELFF. The CDR3 coding sequence is TGTGCCACCAGCAGAGTACAGGGTTCCAACACCGGGGAGCTGTTTTTT. The complete variable domain, with remaining parts taken from reference TRBV15 and TRBJ2-2, reads DAMVIQNPRYQVTQFGKPVTLSCSQTLNHNVMYWYQQKSSQAPKLLFHYYDKDFNNEADTPDNFQSRRPNTSFCFLDIRSPGLGDTAMYLCATSRVQGSNTGELFFGEGSRLTVL.